One and the same sample provided the 12 T cell receptor beta chains below, sequenced in a study of blood T cell repertoires in COVID-19. Some clones are missing from TCRdb's copy, which holds only in-frame ones; the method was immunoSEQ multiplex PCR. The table shows approximately 160,000 clones, with over 70% occurring only once. The sequenced material came from peripheral blood. These receptors were collected from a woman older than 75 with active or convalescent COVID-19.

The chain employs TRBV18 and TRBJ2-3; unclear D gene. The V and J ends lost 1 base and 4 bases respectively, with 6 bases between them. The germline V gene has CDR1 KGHSH and CDR2 LQKENI. The CDR3 consists of 13 residues. For the CDR3, the DNA is TGTGCCAGCTCACCACTCCGAGCAGATACGCAGTATTTT. Translation: CASSPLRADTQYF.

This chain joins TRBV14 and TRBJ1-6, with D possibly being TRBD1 (6 bases). This CDR3 has 19 residues. V lost 1 base to trimming and J lost 0 bases, with 16 bases between them. Germline V gene lookup returns CDR1 SGHDN and CDR2 FVKESK. CDR3 DNA: TGTGCCAGCAGCCAAGTGACAGGAGTCTTTAGCTCCTATAATTCACCCCTCCACTTT. Translated: CASSQVTGVFSSYNSPLHF.

The genes are TRBV9 and TRBJ2-5; perhaps TRBD2 as D (6 bases). The CDR3 has 14 amino acids. Deletions cut 2 bases from V and 5 bases from J, with 13 bases between. Germline CDR1 reads SGDLS; CDR2 reads YYNGEE. The CDR3 protein is CASSVFGGWETQYF. The DNA for the CDR3 is TGTGCCAGCAGCGTCTTCGGGGGATGGGAGACCCAGTACTTC.

This clone was found a few times. This chain connects TRBV5-1 to TRBJ1-1; D is perhaps TRBD1 (6 bases). V was cut by 4 bases and J by 6 bases, with 22 bases left in between. The CDR3 spans 16 residues. Germline CDR1 SGHRS, CDR2 YFSETQ. Here the CDR3 reads CASSGILQGWGPEAFF. In nucleotides, the CDR3 is TGCGCCAGCAGCGGGATTTTACAGGGTTGGGGCCCTGAAGCTTTCTTT.

This chain uses TRBV16 with TRBJ2-6; D not certain. V gave up 1 base and J gave up 0 bases, with 7 bases separating them. Germline values: CDR1 KGHSY, CDR2 FQNENV. This CDR3 spans 16 amino acids. CDR3 DNA: TGTGCCAGCAGCCAATTTTCCTCCTCTGGGGCCAACGTCCTGACTTTC. Residues: CASSQFSSSGANVLTF.

The rearrangement uses TRBV30 and TRBJ2-5; a possible D gene is TRBD1 (6 bases). Trimming shortened V by 0 bases and J by 0 bases, and 11 bases separated the two germline ends. Germline lookup yields CDR1 GTSNPN and CDR2 SVGIG (reference sequence). This CDR3 has 15 residues. CDR3 region: CAWSVRGQYQETQYF. The CDR3 DNA reads as TGTGCCTGGAGTGTGAGAGGACAGTACCAAGAGACCCAGTACTTC.

This clone was detected once. The rearrangement uses TRBV7-8 and TRBJ1-5, with a tentative D call TRBD1 (6 bases). Germline CDR1 reads SGHVS; CDR2 reads FQNEAQ. The CDR3 runs to 15 residues. Trimming took off 1 base at V and 7 bases at J, with 14 bases between the two ends. DNA of the CDR3: TGTGCCAGCAGCTTAGGGTCCGGGGGGCCCCAGCCCCAGCATTTT. Translated, it gives CASSLGSGGPQPQHF.

V is TRBV4-3 and J is TRBJ2-7, with D possibly matching TRBD2 (7 bases). The CDR3 loop spans 16 amino acids. The V gene lost 0 bases and the J gene lost 7 bases, with 19 bases spanning the gap. Looked up from germline, CDR1 is LGHNA and CDR2 is YSLEER. CDR3 sequence: CASSQERGGFAGEQYF. CDR3 in DNA: TGCGCCAGCAGCCAAGAAAGGGGGGGCTTTGCTGGGGAGCAGTACTTC.

The J gene is TRBJ2-7, the V gene TRBV12-3 or TRBV12-4; possible D gene TRBD1, 5 bases. The CDR3 is 13 amino acids. Trimming removed 6 bases at V and 0 bases at J, with 9 bases between. This CDR3 is CASSPQGSYEQYF. CDR3 bases: TGTGCCAGCAGCCCCCAGGGCTCCTACGAGCAGTACTTC.

J is TRBJ1-3 and V is TRBV3-1 (or the pseudogene TRBV3-2); no clear D gene. Trimming took off 1 base at V and 4 bases at J, with 5 bases between the two ends. The CDR3 covers 13 residues. Germline values: CDR1 LGHDT, CDR2 YNNKEL (reference sequence). Here the CDR3 reads CASSQGEGNTIYF. In DNA form, the CDR3 reads TGTGCCAGCAGCCAAGGTGAGGGAAACACCATATATTTT.

The chain links TRBV4-3 to TRBJ1-2; 7 nucleotides agree with TRBD1. CDR1 is LGHNA, CDR2 YSLEER, per germline. With 0 bases clipped from V and 5 bases from J, the junction kept 15 bases outside the gene matches. The CDR3 length is 18 residues. The CDR3 reads CASSQDPFLRDRGYGYTF. Here the CDR3 DNA reads TGCGCCAGCAGCCAAGACCCCTTCCTCCGGGACAGAGGTTATGGCTACACCTTC.

V is TRBV5-6 and J is TRBJ1-3; tentatively, D is TRBD1 (5 bases). CDR1 and CDR2 (germline): SGHDT, YYEEEE. V lost 5 bases and J lost 4, with 13 bases in between. This CDR3 is built from 14 residues. Here the CDR3 reads CASSSDRSGNTIYF. CDR3 in DNA: TGTGCCAGCAGTTCCGACAGATCCGGAAACACCATATATTTT.